Presented here are 5 T cell receptor beta chains from one specimen sequenced in a study of T cells after posttransplantation cyclophosphamide. Assay: immunoSEQ multiplex PCR; the TCRdb copy retains only in-frame clones and omits some. This sample has about 7,900 clones, each found more than once. Cyclophosphamide on days +3 and +4 followed busulfan-fludarabine conditioning and a marrow graft. The sequences come from PBMCs, collected after an allogeneic stem cell transplant with post-transplant cyclophosphamide. Source of these receptors: a male patient aged 25-45 years who received an allogeneic stem cell transplant from an unrelated donor, was CMV-positive, and had acute and chronic GVHD. Some of these T cells may belong to the graft donor.

This clone is termed medium-sized (0.01 to 0.1%). The V call is TRBV18, the J call TRBJ1-4; a weak D match, TRBD1 (6 bases). V was cut by 0 bases and J by 7 bases, with 15 bases left in between. Per germline, CDR1 KGHSH and CDR2 LQKENI. The CDR3 length is 16 residues. The CDR3 loop is CASSPPLGTMSEKLFF. The CDR3 bases are TGTGCCAGCTCACCACCGCTTGGGACAATGAGTGAAAAACTGTTTTTT.

In this sample, this clone turned up many times. This chain connects TRBV13 to TRBJ2-3; maybe TRBD2 (5 bases). Germline-derived CDR1 and CDR2 are PRHDT and FYEKMQ (reference sequence). V lost 5 bases to trimming and J lost 0 bases, with 6 bases between them. This CDR3 spans 13 amino acids. The CDR3 nucleotides are TGTGCCAGCAGCAGGACTAGCACAGATACGCAGTATTTT. The encoded protein is CASSRTSTDTQYF.

This clone was seen many times. V gene TRBV28 combines with J gene TRBJ1-6; D remains ambiguous. Between the trimmed V and J ends, which lost 5 bases and 8 bases, there was a span of 7 bases. The CDR3 contains 12 residues. From germline, CDR1 is MDHEN and CDR2 SYDVKM. The CDR3 reads CASSKSDSPLHF. Written as DNA, the CDR3 is TGTGCCAGCAGTAAATCTGATTCACCCCTCCACTTT.

This clone was counted many times. The gene calls are TRBV14 and TRBJ2-5; 13 bases line up with TRBD2. Germline V lookup: CDR1 SGHDN, CDR2 FVKESK. V shed 5 bases and J 5 bases; nucleotides not matched to a gene: 2. The CDR3 runs to 14 residues. CDR3 sequence: CASSGLAGAETQYF. CDR3 in DNA: TGTGCCAGCAGCGGACTAGCGGGAGCGGAGACCCAGTACTTC. The entire variable domain, with the rest obtained from reference TRBV14 and TRBJ2-5, is as follows: EAGVTQFPSHSVIEKGQTVTLRCDPISGHDNLYWYRRVMGKEIKFLLHFVKESKQDESGMPNNRFLAERTGGTYSTLKVQPAELEDSGVYFCASSGLAGAETQYFGPGTRLLVL.

This clone was seen at least ten times. The chain couples TRBV7-2 to TRBJ1-5; 8 bases line up with TRBD1. Germline loops: CDR1 SGHTA, CDR2 FQGNSA. Trimming cost V 5 bases and J 5 bases; bases outside gene matches: 2. The CDR3 is 13 amino acids. Here the CDR3 DNA reads TGTGCCAGCAGCGTACAGGGGGATCAGCCCCAGCATTTT. Translating it yields CASSVQGDQPQHF.